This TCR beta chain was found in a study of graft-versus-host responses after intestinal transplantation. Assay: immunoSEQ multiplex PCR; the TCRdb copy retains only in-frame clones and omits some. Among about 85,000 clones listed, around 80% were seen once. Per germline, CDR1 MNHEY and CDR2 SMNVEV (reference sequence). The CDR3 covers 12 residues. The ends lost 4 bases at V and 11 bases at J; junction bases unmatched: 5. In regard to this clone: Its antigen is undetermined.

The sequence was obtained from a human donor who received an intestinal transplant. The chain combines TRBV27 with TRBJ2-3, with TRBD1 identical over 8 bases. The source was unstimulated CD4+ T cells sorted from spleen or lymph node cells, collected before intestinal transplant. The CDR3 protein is CASSSGTGRQYF. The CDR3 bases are TGTGCCAGCAGTTCCGGGACAGGACGGCAGTATTTT.